This TCR beta chain was found in a study of human T cells and chemical hapten exposure. On this clonotype itself: A read error may account for a junction end that differs from germline.

Time point reported: patch test 1, 2 weeks after DPC sensitization. The treatment was: therapeutic diphenylcyclopropenone sensitization with weekly scalp DPC. TCRdb ran MiXCR on the RACE reads and lists one entry per CDR3 protein. The table has around 300,000 distinct CDR3 sequences, around 7% seen once. The CDR3 totals 15 residues. Germline CDR1 reads SSHAT; CDR2 reads FNYEAQ (reference sequence). This sequence joins TRBV7-7 and TRBJ1-4, with a tentative D call TRBD1 (5 bases). Specimen: whole blood, collected in connection with sensitization to the hapten diphenylcyclopropenone (DPC). This TCR derives from a woman in her late teens or twenties with alopecia areata. Some clones in this sample may be carry-over from other donors' samples. DNA of the CDR3: TGTGCTAGCAGCTTAAGTGGACATGATCGTGAAAAACTGTTTTTT. This gives the protein CASSLSGHDREKLFF.